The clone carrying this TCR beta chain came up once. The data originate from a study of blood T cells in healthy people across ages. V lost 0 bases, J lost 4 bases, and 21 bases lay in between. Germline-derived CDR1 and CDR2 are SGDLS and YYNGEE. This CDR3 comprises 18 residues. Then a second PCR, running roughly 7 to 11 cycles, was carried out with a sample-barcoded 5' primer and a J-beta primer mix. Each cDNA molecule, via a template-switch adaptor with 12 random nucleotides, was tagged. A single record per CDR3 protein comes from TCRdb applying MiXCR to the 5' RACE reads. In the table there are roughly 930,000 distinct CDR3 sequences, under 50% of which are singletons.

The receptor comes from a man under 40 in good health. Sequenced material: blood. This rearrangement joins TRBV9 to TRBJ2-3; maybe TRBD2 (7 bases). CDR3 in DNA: TGTGCCAGCAGCGTAGAGGTGTCGGGGGGCGTAAAGGCAGATACGCAGTATTTT. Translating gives CASSVEVSGGVKADTQYF.